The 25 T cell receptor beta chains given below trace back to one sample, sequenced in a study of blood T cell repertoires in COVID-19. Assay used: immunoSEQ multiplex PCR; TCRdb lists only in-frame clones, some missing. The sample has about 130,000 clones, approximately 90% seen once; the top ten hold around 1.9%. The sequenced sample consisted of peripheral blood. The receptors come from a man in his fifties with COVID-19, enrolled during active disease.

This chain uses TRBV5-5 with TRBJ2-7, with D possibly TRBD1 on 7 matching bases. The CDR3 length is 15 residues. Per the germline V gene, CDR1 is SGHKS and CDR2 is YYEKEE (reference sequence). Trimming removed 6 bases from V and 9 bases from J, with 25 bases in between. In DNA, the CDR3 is TGTGCCAGCACCCCCCTCCTCCAGGGGGACTCCGGGCAGTACTTC. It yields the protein CASTPLLQGDSGQYF.

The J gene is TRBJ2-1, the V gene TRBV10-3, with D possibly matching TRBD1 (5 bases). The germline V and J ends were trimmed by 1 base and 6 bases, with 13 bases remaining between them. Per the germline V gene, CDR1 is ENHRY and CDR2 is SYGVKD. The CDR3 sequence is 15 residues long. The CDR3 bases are TGTGCCATCAGTGAGTTATTGGGGCCGATCAATGAGCAGTTCTTC. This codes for CAISELLGPINEQFF.

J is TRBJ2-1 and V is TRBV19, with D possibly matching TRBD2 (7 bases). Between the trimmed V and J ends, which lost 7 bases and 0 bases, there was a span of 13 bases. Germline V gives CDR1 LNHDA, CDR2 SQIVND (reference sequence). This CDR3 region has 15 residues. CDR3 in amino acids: CASIGGGLSYNEQFF. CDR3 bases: TGTGCCAGTATTGGGGGGGGCCTCTCCTACAATGAGCAGTTCTTC.

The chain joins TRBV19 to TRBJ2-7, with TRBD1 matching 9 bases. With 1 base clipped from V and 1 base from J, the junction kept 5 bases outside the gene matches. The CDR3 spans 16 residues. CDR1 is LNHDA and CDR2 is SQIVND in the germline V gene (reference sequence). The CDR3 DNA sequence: TGTGCCAGTAGTATAGTCGGGGGACAGGGTTCCTACGAGCAGTACTTC. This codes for CASSIVGGQGSYEQYF.

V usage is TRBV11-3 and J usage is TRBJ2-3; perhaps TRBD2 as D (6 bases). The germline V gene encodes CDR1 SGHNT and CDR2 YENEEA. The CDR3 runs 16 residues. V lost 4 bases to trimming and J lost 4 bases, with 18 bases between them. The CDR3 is CASSSQRGGGADTQYF. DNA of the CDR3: TGTGCCAGCAGCTCTCAAAGGGGAGGAGGAGCAGATACGCAGTATTTT.

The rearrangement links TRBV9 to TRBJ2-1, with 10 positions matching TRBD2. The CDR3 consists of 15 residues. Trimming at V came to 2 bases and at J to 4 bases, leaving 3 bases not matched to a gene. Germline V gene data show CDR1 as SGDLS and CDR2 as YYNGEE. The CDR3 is CASSVTSGKYNEQFF. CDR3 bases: TGTGCCAGCAGCGTTACTAGCGGGAAGTACAATGAGCAGTTCTTC. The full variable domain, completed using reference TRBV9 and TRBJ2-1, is DSGVTQTPKHLITATGQRVTLRCSPRSGDLSVYWYQQSLDQGLQFLIQYYNGEERAKGNILERFSAQQFPDLHSELNLSSLELGDSALYFCASSVTSGKYNEQFFGPGTRLTVL.

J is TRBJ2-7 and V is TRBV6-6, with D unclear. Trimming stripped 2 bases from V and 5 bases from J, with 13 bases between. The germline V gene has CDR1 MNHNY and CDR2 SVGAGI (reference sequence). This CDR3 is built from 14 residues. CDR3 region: CASSYLVGPHEQYF. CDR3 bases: TGTGCCAGCAGTTACCTCGTTGGCCCCCACGAGCAGTACTTC.

CDR3 sequence (DNA): TGTGCCAGCAGCTTAATCCTCTCGGGGGAGCAGTTCTTC. It codes for CASSLILSGEQFF. The genes are TRBV7-7 and TRBJ2-1; TRBD2 is a possible D gene (5 bases). Trimming took off 2 bases at V and 10 bases at J, with 12 bases between the two ends. In germline, CDR1 is SSHAT, CDR2 FNYEAQ (reference sequence). The CDR3 has 13 residues.

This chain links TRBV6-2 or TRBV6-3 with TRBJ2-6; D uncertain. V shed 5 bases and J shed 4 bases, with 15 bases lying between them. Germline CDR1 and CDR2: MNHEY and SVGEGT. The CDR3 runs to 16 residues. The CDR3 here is CASSIPSGSGANVLTF. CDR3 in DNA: TGTGCCAGCAGTATTCCCTCCGGGTCCGGGGCCAACGTCCTGACTTTC.

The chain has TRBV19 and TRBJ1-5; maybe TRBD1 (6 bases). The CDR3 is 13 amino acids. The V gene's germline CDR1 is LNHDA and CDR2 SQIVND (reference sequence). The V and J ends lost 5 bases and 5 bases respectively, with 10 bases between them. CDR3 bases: TGTGCCAGTAGTCTTACAGGGTATCAGCCCCAGCATTTT. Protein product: CASSLTGYQPQHF.

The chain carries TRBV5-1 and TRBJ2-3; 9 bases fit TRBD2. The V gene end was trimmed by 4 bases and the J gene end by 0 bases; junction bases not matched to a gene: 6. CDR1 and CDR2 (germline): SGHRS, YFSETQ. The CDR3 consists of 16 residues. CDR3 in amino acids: CASSLPLAGSTDTQYF. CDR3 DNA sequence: TGCGCCAGCAGCCTGCCTCTAGCGGGGAGCACAGATACGCAGTATTTT.

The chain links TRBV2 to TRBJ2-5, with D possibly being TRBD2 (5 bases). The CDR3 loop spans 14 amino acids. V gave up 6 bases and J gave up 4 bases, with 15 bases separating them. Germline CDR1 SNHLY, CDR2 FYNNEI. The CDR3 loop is CASRDSTMGETQYF. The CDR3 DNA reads TGTGCCAGCAGGGACTCCACCATGGGAGAGACCCAGTACTTC.

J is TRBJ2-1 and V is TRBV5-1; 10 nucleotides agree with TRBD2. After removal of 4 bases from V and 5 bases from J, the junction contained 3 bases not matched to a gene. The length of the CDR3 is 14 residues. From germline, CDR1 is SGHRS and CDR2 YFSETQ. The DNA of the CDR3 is TGCGCCAGCAGCAAGCGGGAGGGGGACAATGAGCAGTTCTTC. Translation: CASSKREGDNEQFF.

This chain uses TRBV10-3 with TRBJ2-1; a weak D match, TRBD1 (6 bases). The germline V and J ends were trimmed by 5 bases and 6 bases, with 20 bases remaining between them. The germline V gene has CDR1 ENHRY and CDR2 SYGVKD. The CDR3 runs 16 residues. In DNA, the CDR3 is TGTGCCATCAGTATACTCCGGACAGAAAGCGGCAATGAGCAGTTCTTC. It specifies CAISILRTESGNEQFF.

The CDR3 is CASSFDRTYGYTF. CDR3 DNA sequence: TGCGCCAGCAGCTTCGACAGGACCTATGGCTACACCTTC. The V gene is TRBV5-1, the J gene TRBJ1-2, with TRBD1 as a possible D gene (6 bases). The CDR3 extends over 13 amino acids. Trimming took 2 bases from V and 4 from J, leaving 9 bases between them. Germline V CDR1 and CDR2: SGHRS, YFSETQ.

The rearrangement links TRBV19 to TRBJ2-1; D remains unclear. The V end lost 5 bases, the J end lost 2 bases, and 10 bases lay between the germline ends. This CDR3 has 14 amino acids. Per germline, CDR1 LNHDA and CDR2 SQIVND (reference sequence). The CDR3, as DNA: TGTGCCAGTAGTGGGCAGCCCCCCTACAATGAGCAGTTCTTC. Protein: CASSGQPPYNEQFF.

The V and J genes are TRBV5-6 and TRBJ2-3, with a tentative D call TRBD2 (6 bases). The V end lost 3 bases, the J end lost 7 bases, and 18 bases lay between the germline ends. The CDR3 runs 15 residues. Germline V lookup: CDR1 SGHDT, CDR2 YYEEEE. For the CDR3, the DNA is TGTGCCAGCAGCTCAGAGGGGCTAGCGCCATATACGCAGTATTTT. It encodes CASSSEGLAPYTQYF.

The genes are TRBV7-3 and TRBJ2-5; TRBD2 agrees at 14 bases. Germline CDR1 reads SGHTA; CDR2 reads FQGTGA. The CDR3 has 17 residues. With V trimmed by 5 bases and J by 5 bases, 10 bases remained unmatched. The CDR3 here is CASSPGLAGGFLETQYF. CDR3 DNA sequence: TGTGCCAGCAGCCCCGGACTAGCGGGAGGCTTCCTGGAGACCCAGTACTTC.

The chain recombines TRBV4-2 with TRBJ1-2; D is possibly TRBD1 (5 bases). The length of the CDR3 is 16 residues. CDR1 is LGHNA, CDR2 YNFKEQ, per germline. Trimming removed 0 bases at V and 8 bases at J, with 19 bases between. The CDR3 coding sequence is TGTGCCAGCAGCCAAGAGCGGAGCAGGGAAGGGGTGGGCTACACCTTC. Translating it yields CASSQERSREGVGYTF.

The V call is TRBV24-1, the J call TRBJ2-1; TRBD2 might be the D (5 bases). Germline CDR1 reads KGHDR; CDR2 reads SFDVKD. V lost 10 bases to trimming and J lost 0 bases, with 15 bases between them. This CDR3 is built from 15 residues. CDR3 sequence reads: CATGITGSSYNEQFF. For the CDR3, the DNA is TGTGCCACTGGAATAACGGGGAGCTCCTACAATGAGCAGTTCTTC.

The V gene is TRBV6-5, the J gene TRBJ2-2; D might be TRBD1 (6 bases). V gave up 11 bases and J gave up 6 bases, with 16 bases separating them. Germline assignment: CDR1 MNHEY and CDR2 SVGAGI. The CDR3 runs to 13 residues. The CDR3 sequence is CAGTGISAGELFF. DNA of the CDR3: TGTGCCGGAACAGGGATTTCGGCCGGGGAGCTGTTTTTT.

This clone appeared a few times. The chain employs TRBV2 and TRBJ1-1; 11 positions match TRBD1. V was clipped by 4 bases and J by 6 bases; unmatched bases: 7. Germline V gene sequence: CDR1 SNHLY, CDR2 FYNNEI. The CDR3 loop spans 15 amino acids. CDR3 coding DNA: TGTGCCAGCAGTGGGACAGGGGGCGCCCCGGCTGAAGCTTTCTTT. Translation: CASSGTGGAPAEAFF.

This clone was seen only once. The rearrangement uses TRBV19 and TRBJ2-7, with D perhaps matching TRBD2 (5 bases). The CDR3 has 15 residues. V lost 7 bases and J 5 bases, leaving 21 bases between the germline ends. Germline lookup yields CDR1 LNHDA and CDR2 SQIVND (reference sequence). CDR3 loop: CASTPRGSRRNEQYF. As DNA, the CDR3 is TGTGCCAGTACCCCCCGGGGATCCCGCCGGAACGAGCAGTACTTC.

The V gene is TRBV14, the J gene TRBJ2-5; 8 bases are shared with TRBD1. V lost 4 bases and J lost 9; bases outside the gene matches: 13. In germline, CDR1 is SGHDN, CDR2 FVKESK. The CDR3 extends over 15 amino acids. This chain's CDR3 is CASSRWTGMGSAQYF. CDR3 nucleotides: TGTGCCAGCAGCCGGTGGACAGGGATGGGGTCGGCCCAGTACTTC.

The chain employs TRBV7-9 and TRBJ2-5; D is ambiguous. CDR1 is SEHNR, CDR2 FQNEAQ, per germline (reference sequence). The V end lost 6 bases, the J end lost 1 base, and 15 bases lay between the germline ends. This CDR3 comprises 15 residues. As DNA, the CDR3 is TGTGCCAGCAGATCCACTATGGATACCCAAGAGACCCAGTACTTC. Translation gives CASRSTMDTQETQYF.